The next 24 T cell receptor beta chains were all read from a single sample in a study of control samples from healthy donors and cancer patients. The assay was immunoSEQ multiplex PCR, and TCRdb's table has in-frame clones only and misses some. The sample carries more than 70,000 clones, around 92% recorded once. Sequenced sample: PBMCs. The receptors were gathered from a man aged 60 to 75 with lung cancer.

This clone was recorded a few times. The chain recombines TRBV5-1 with TRBJ2-2; TRBD2 aligns across 10 bases. The CDR3 length is 17 residues. The V gene's germline CDR1 is SGHRS and CDR2 YFSETQ. Germline trimming cut 0 bases from V and 4 bases from J; bases unmatched to any gene: 6. The CDR3 DNA follows: TGCGCCAGCAGCTTGGAGCGGGGGGGCTCTGGCACCGGGGAGCTGTTTTTT. Amino acids: CASSLERGGSGTGELFF.

The chain combines TRBV5-8 with TRBJ2-7; no clear D gene. This CDR3 has 13 amino acids. The V and J ends lost 4 bases and 3 bases respectively, with 11 bases between them. CDR1 SGHTS and CDR2 YDEGEE come from the germline V gene. The CDR3 DNA sequence: TGTGCCAGCAGCAGCCGGGTATACTACGAGCAGTACGTC. Translation gives CASSSRVYYEQYV.

The table lists this clone with a count of one. V is TRBV7-3 and J is TRBJ1-6; a possible D gene is TRBD1 (5 bases). The CDR3 totals 16 residues. The ends were cut back, 2 bases at V and 5 bases at J, with 13 bases in the middle. CDR1 is SGHTA and CDR2 is FQGTGA in the germline V gene. In DNA form, the CDR3 reads TGTGCCAGCAGCTTATATCCCAGGGAAAATAATTCACCCCTCCACTTT. The encoded protein is CASSLYPRENNSPLHF.

The V call is TRBV24-1, the J call TRBJ2-3; no reliable D call. The CDR3 is made up of 16 amino acids. Trimming pared 4 bases from V and 2 bases from J, leaving 15 bases between. Germline CDR1 reads KGHDR; CDR2 reads SFDVKD. CDR3 sequence reads: CATSDPIPQDTDTQYF. The CDR3 nucleotides read TGTGCCACCAGTGACCCTATCCCGCAGGACACAGATACGCAGTATTTT.

The chain uses TRBV7-8 and TRBJ1-1; D gene unclear. This CDR3 is built from 17 residues. Germline-derived CDR1 and CDR2 are SGHVS and FQNEAQ. Trimming removed 2 bases at V and 4 bases at J, with 20 bases between. The CDR3 reads CASSLLQLTVPSTEAFF. Here the CDR3 DNA reads TGTGCCAGCAGCTTACTCCAGTTAACGGTGCCGAGCACTGAAGCTTTCTTT.

The rearrangement joins TRBV11-2 to TRBJ2-7, with D perhaps TRBD2 (6 bases). Germline V CDR1 and CDR2: SGHAT, FQNNGV. V lost 2 bases to trimming and J lost 3 bases, with 14 bases between them. There are 15 residues in the CDR3. The CDR3 protein is CASSLSRSGVYEQYF. CDR3 sequence (DNA): TGTGCCAGCAGCTTATCGAGGTCGGGGGTCTACGAGCAGTACTTC.

The chain combines TRBV6-6 with TRBJ2-2; 10 bases map to TRBD2. The germline V gene has CDR1 MNHNY and CDR2 SVGAGI (reference sequence). The CDR3 extends over 16 amino acids. J was trimmed by 4 bases and V by 6 bases; bases with no gene match: 8. The CDR3 loop is CASRKLAGGGTGELFF. The CDR3 DNA reads as TGTGCCAGCAGGAAATTAGCGGGGGGAGGCACCGGGGAGCTGTTTTTT.

Only a few counts were recorded for this clone. V gene TRBV7-3 combines with J gene TRBJ2-3; TRBD2 aligns across 8 bases. V gave up 2 bases and J gave up 4 bases; unmatched junction bases: 5. Germline-derived CDR1 and CDR2 are SGHTA and FQGTGA. The CDR3 sequence is 15 residues long. CDR3 nucleotides: TGTGCCAGCAGCTTAGGACGGGGGGGCGCAGATACGCAGTATTTT. Amino acid sequence: CASSLGRGGADTQYF.

The chain carries TRBV30 and TRBJ2-7, with D unclear. V was clipped by 0 bases and J by 7 bases, with 7 bases between them. The CDR3 is 11 amino acids. Germline CDR1 and CDR2: GTSNPN and SVGIG (reference sequence). This CDR3 reads CAWSVEREQYF. CDR3 DNA: TGTGCCTGGAGTGTTGAACGAGAGCAGTACTTC.

V and J are TRBV12-3 or TRBV12-4 and TRBJ2-7; tentatively, D is TRBD2 (5 bases). Trimming pared 6 bases from V and 7 bases from J, leaving 13 bases between. The CDR3 totals 12 residues. The CDR3: CASSLRGSEQYV. DNA for the CDR3: TGTGCCAGCAGCCTTAGAGGGAGTGAGCAGTACGTC.

J is TRBJ2-3 and V is TRBV6-4, with D possibly being TRBD2 (6 bases). The CDR3 consists of 14 residues. Trimming stripped 6 bases from V and 2 bases from J, with 12 bases between. From germline, CDR1 is MRHNA and CDR2 SNTAGT. The CDR3 region has the DNA TGTGCCAGCAGAGTAGCGGCCGACACAGATACGCAGTATTTT. Encoded protein: CASRVAADTDTQYF.

This chain uses TRBV30 with TRBJ1-5, with a tentative D call TRBD1 (6 bases). The CDR3 contains 12 residues. CDR1 and CDR2 (germline): GTSNPN, SVGIG (reference sequence). Trimming removed 3 bases at V and 10 bases at J, with 13 bases between. The CDR3 loop is CAWSFTGLPQHF. The CDR3 DNA reads TGTGCCTGGAGCTTTACAGGGCTTCCCCAGCATTTT.

The chain recombines TRBV19 with TRBJ1-1; 9 bases are a match to TRBD1. V shed 2 bases and J 0 bases; nucleotides not matched to a gene: 4. The CDR3 has 16 residues. Germline CDR1 is LNHDA and CDR2 is SQIVND (reference sequence). The DNA for the CDR3 is TGTGCCAGTAGTATATCGACAGGGGGTTTGAACACTGAAGCTTTCTTT. Translated: CASSISTGGLNTEAFF.

The V call is TRBV6-1, the J call TRBJ1-6; D not certain. The germline gives CDR1 MNHNS, CDR2 SASEGT. Trimming removed 3 bases at V and 7 bases at J, with 16 bases between. CDR3 size: 16 residues. The CDR3 is CASSDPPAKLNSPLHF. The DNA for the CDR3 is TGTGCCAGCAGTGATCCCCCGGCAAAATTAAATTCACCCCTCCACTTT.

The chain couples TRBV6-5 to TRBJ2-2; no clear D gene. The CDR3 spans 15 residues. V was clipped by 2 bases and J by 1 base, with 8 bases between them. Per germline, CDR1 MNHEY and CDR2 SVGAGI. DNA for the CDR3: TGTGCCAGCAGTTACGATGGGCAGAACACCGGGGAGCTGTTTTTT. This gives the protein CASSYDGQNTGELFF.

The V call is TRBV19, the J call TRBJ2-5; 7 nucleotides line up with TRBD2. In germline, CDR1 is LNHDA, CDR2 SQIVND (reference sequence). CDR3 length: 14 residues. The CDR3 protein is CSTSSALGGETQYF. CDR3 sequence (DNA): TGTTCCACTTCCTCGGCTCTGGGAGGGGAGACCCAGTACTTC.

The chain has TRBV7-2 and TRBJ2-5; D call uncertain. CDR3 length equals 13 residues. Looked up from germline, CDR1 is SGHTA and CDR2 is FQGNSA. Trimming left V 8 bases short and J 2 bases short, with 12 bases between. CDR3 nucleotides: TGTGCCAGCGGGGTTCAGGTTCAAGAGACCCAGTACTTC. Translating it yields CASGVQVQETQYF.

The chain couples TRBV5-1 to TRBJ1-6; 7 bases map to TRBD1. The trim removed 4 bases at V and 5 bases at J, leaving 12 bases unmatched. The CDR3 length is 17 residues. The germline V gene has CDR1 SGHRS and CDR2 YFSETQ. The CDR3 protein is CASSRTPPGQNNSPLHF. In DNA, the CDR3 is TGCGCCAGCAGCAGGACTCCTCCGGGACAGAATAATTCACCCCTCCACTTT.

The chain employs TRBV9 and TRBJ1-6; 7 nucleotides agree with TRBD1. CDR1 is SGDLS, CDR2 YYNGEE, per germline. CDR3 length equals 14 residues. V trimming: 3 bases; J trimming: 4 bases; junction bases outside the gene matches: 1. The CDR3 nucleotides are TGTGCCAGCAGCGAGGGACAGTATAATTCACCCCTCCACTTT. This gives the protein CASSEGQYNSPLHF.

CDR3 amino acids: CASSGRDRGPANTGELFF. DNA for the CDR3: TGTGCCAGCAGCGGCCGGGACAGGGGGCCCGCGAACACCGGGGAGCTGTTTTTT. The chain employs TRBV5-4 and TRBJ2-2, with 12 bases fitting TRBD1. The CDR3 is made up of 18 amino acids. V dropped 4 bases and J dropped 0; count of bases not matched to a gene: 7. In germline, CDR1 is SGHNT, CDR2 YYREEE (reference sequence).

A few counts support this clone. The V gene is TRBV6-5, the J gene TRBJ1-2; a weak D match, TRBD1 (6 bases). Germline V gene lookup returns CDR1 MNHEY and CDR2 SVGAGI. V was pared by 2 bases and J by 4 bases, with 11 bases between. CDR3 size: 14 residues. The CDR3 region is CASSYGGAGYGYTF. The CDR3, as DNA: TGTGCCAGCAGTTACGGGGGCGCGGGCTATGGCTACACCTTC.

This sequence joins TRBV30 and TRBJ1-4, with D unclear. Germline assignment: CDR1 GTSNPN and CDR2 SVGIG (reference sequence). V was cut by 2 bases and J by 5 bases, with 6 bases left in between. There are 12 residues in the CDR3. CDR3 nucleotide sequence: TGTGCCTGGAGTCCTTCGAATGAAAAACTGTTTTTT. It specifies CAWSPSNEKLFF.

A few counts support this clone. This rearrangement joins TRBV5-8 to TRBJ1-5, with no clear D. This CDR3 contains 16 residues. V was trimmed by 5 bases and J by 1 base, leaving 16 bases between them. The germline V gene encodes CDR1 SGHTS and CDR2 YDEGEE. CDR3 protein: CASSRLDPSSNQPQHF. CDR3 nucleotides: TGTGCCAGCAGTCGGCTGGATCCTTCGAGCAATCAGCCCCAGCATTTT.

The chain carries TRBV7-2 and TRBJ1-2, with unresolved D. CDR1 and CDR2 from the germline V gene are SGHTA and FQGNSA. The CDR3 runs to 13 residues. Trimming removed 5 bases from V and 1 base from J, with 8 bases in between. The CDR3 region is CASSTGLNYGYTF. Written as DNA, the CDR3 is TGTGCCAGCAGCACGGGTCTTAACTATGGCTACACCTTC. The complete variable domain, with remaining parts taken from reference TRBV7-2 and TRBJ1-2, reads GAGVSQSPSNKVTEKGKDVELRCDPISGHTALYWYRQSLGQGLEFLIYFQGNSAPDKSGLPSDRFSAERTGGSVSTLTIQRTQQEDSAVYLCASSTGLNYGYTFGSGTRLTVV.